The 28 T cell receptor beta chains in this list originate from one sample, sequenced in a study of blood T cell repertoires in COVID-19. Sequencing was performed with immunoSEQ multiplex PCR; in TCRdb, only in-frame clones are kept and a portion is missing. Of about 400,000 clones listed, around 90% were seen once; the top ten hold 2% to 2.5%. Input material: PBMCs or T cells enriched from blood (not recorded which). These receptors came from a woman in her 40s with acute COVID-19.

The J gene is TRBJ2-7, the V gene TRBV7-9, with D perhaps matching TRBD2 (5 bases). Germline CDR1 and CDR2: SEHNR and FQNEAQ (reference sequence). This CDR3 is 16 amino acids long. V was shortened by 4 bases and J by 0 bases, with 16 bases between the two germline ends. The CDR3 here is CASSSIYSRGSYEQYF. For the CDR3, the DNA is TGTGCCAGCAGCTCAATATACAGTCGGGGCTCCTACGAGCAGTACTTC. Based on the CDR3 plus reference TRBV7-9 and TRBJ2-7, the full variable domain is DTGVSQNPRHKITKRGQNVTFRCDPISEHNRLYWYRQTLGQGPEFLTYFQNEAQLEKSRLLSDRFSAERPKGSFSTLEIQRTEQGDSAMYLCASSSIYSRGSYEQYFGPGTRLTVT.

The chain recombines TRBV2 with TRBJ1-2; TRBD1 agrees at 7 bases. With 7 bases clipped from V and 6 bases from J, the junction kept 11 bases outside the gene matches. The CDR3 is 14 amino acids. Germline lookup yields CDR1 SNHLY and CDR2 FYNNEI. Here the CDR3 DNA reads TGTGCCAGCATTGGAGACAGGGATTATGATGGCTACACCTTC. The encoded protein is CASIGDRDYDGYTF.

The DNA of the CDR3 is TGTGCCACCAGTGATTTGACCAGCGGGGGGATTGTTGAGCAGTTCTTC. This sequence encodes CATSDLTSGGIVEQFF. This rearrangement joins TRBV24-1 to TRBJ2-1; 9 bases align to TRBD2. Germline lookup yields CDR1 KGHDR and CDR2 SFDVKD. This CDR3 has 16 amino acids. The trim removed 0 bases at V and 9 bases at J, leaving 8 bases unmatched.

V gene TRBV2 combines with J gene TRBJ2-2; D is undetermined. The CDR3 consists of 14 residues. The V end lost 6 bases, the J end lost 0 bases, and 8 bases lay between the germline ends. The germline V gene encodes CDR1 SNHLY and CDR2 FYNNEI. CDR3 amino acids: CASSYIPNTGELFF. CDR3 nucleotide sequence: TGTGCCAGCAGCTATATACCGAACACCGGGGAGCTGTTTTTT.

The chain is built from TRBV29-1 and TRBJ2-7; 8 bases line up with TRBD1. V was clipped by 6 bases and J by 6 bases; unmatched bases: 10. Germline V CDR1 and CDR2: SQVTM, ANQGSEA. The CDR3 runs 13 residues. CDR3: CSVRGQGRSEQYF. The CDR3 region has the DNA TGCAGCGTCCGTGGACAGGGTAGGAGCGAGCAGTACTTC.

This clone was seen more than once but under ten times. Other DNA sequences of this sample code for an identical CDR3. The CDR3 protein is CASSNRGRGTEAFF. DNA for the CDR3: TGTGCCAGCAGTAACAGGGGGCGCGGCACTGAAGCTTTCTTT. The rearrangement uses TRBV6-5 and TRBJ1-1, with TRBD1 identical over 9 bases. This CDR3 contains 14 residues. Germline V CDR1 and CDR2: MNHEY, SVGAGI. V was pared by 5 bases and J by 4 bases, with 5 bases of the junction left unmatched.

This clone was seen only once. V is TRBV30 and J is TRBJ1-2; 8 positions agree with TRBD1. The CDR3 has 13 amino acids. From germline, CDR1 is GTSNPN and CDR2 SVGIG (reference sequence). V shed 2 bases and J 4 bases; nucleotides not matched to a gene: 3. The CDR3 loop reads CAWSRGQAYGYTF. In nucleotides, the CDR3 is TGTGCCTGGAGTCGGGGACAGGCCTATGGCTACACCTTC. The entire variable domain, with the rest obtained from reference TRBV30 and TRBJ1-2, is as follows: SQTIHQWPATLVQPVGSPLSLECTVEGTSNPNLYWYRQAAGRGLQLLFYSVGIGQISSEVPQNLSASRPQDRQFILSSKKLLLSDSGFYLCAWSRGQAYGYTFGSGTRLTVV.

Comments on this clone: At the DNA level, this CDR3 is encoded by other sequences in the same sample as well. CDR3 residues: CAISDAGENTEAFF. The CDR3 DNA sequence: TGTGCCATCAGTGATGCGGGGGAGAACACTGAAGCTTTCTTT. This rearrangement joins TRBV10-3 to TRBJ1-1, with D maybe TRBD1 (5 bases). The CDR3 totals 14 residues. CDR1 and CDR2 (germline): ENHRY, SYGVKD. Trimming removed 3 bases at V and 1 base at J, with 9 bases between.

The V gene is TRBV5-1, the J gene TRBJ1-3; D remains ambiguous. The CDR3 totals 14 residues. With 5 bases removed from V and 4 bases from J, the gap between germline ends came to 13 bases. The germline V gene has CDR1 SGHRS and CDR2 YFSETQ. The CDR3 sequence: CASREGDAGNTIYF. The CDR3 DNA sequence: TGCGCCAGCAGGGAGGGAGACGCAGGAAACACCATATATTTT.

CDR3 in DNA: TGTGCCAGCAGCCCGCAGGCGGGGGTCACTGGGGCCAACGTCCTGACTTTC. It is translated as CASSPQAGVTGANVLTF. The chain employs TRBV7-9 and TRBJ2-6, with 7 bases aligning to TRBD2. The germline V gene has CDR1 SEHNR and CDR2 FQNEAQ (reference sequence). Germline trimming cut 5 bases from V and 2 bases from J; bases unmatched to any gene: 9. The CDR3 sequence is 17 residues long.

The J gene is TRBJ1-1, the V gene TRBV30, with TRBD1 matching over 7 bases. Losses at the gene ends were 6 bases for V and 5 bases for J; bases not matched to a gene: 6. Per germline, CDR1 GTSNPN and CDR2 SVGIG (reference sequence). The CDR3 spans 12 residues. CDR3 sequence (DNA): TGTGCCTGTTTGACAGGGCGGACTGAAGCTTTCTTT. This translates into CACLTGRTEAFF.

The chain carries TRBV5-1 and TRBJ2-5, with 11 bases aligning to TRBD2. The V gene's germline CDR1 is SGHRS and CDR2 YFSETQ. The CDR3 covers 15 residues. Germline trimming cut 2 bases from V and 3 bases from J; bases unmatched to any gene: 3. The CDR3 here is CASSLLAGAKETQYF. The CDR3 DNA sequence: TGCGCCAGCAGCTTACTAGCGGGGGCTAAAGAGACCCAGTACTTC.

About this clone: The same CDR3 can be traced to other DNA sequences in this sample. V is TRBV3-1 (or the pseudogene TRBV3-2) and J is TRBJ1-1, with TRBD1 identical over 7 bases. Germline V lookup: CDR1 LGHDT, CDR2 YNNKEL (reference sequence). Trimming took 6 bases from V and 6 from J; bases not matched to a gene: 1. The CDR3 is made up of 11 amino acids. The CDR3 DNA is TGTGCCAGCAGTCAGGGGGCTGAAGCTTTCTTT. Its protein product is CASSQGAEAFF.

The sample holds many counts of this clone. The chain has TRBV2 and TRBJ1-6; perhaps TRBD1 as D (5 bases). Looked up from germline, CDR1 is SNHLY and CDR2 is FYNNEI. The CDR3 is 15 residues long. V was clipped by 8 bases and J by 8 bases, with 19 bases between them. The CDR3: CASHQRDSVYSPLHF. CDR3 in DNA: TGTGCCAGCCACCAGAGGGACTCCGTTTATTCACCCCTCCACTTT.

This rearrangement joins TRBV5-6 to TRBJ1-2; tentative D call: TRBD1 (6 bases). This CDR3 is 17 amino acids long. CDR1 and CDR2 (germline): SGHDT, YYEEEE. Trimming cost V 2 bases and J 0 bases, with 17 bases left between them. Written as DNA, the CDR3 is TGTGCCAGCAGCTTATGGTCAGGGGCCTCAGCTAACTATGGCTACACCTTC. Amino acids: CASSLWSGASANYGYTF.

This sequence joins TRBV19 and TRBJ2-1; 10 bases match TRBD1. CDR1 is LNHDA, CDR2 SQIVND, per germline (reference sequence). With 5 bases clipped from V and 6 bases from J, the junction kept 7 bases outside the gene matches. The CDR3 length is 15 residues. CDR3 loop: CASSAHRDRGNEQFF. The CDR3, as DNA: TGTGCCAGTAGTGCTCACCGGGACAGGGGCAATGAGCAGTTCTTC.

V is TRBV29-1 and J is TRBJ2-7; TRBD2 is a possible D gene (5 bases). This CDR3 is built from 13 residues. Germline V lookup: CDR1 SQVTM, CDR2 ANQGSEA. With 3 bases removed from V and 5 bases from J, the gap between germline ends came to 14 bases. CDR3 nucleotide sequence: TGCAGCGTTGATTACGGGGTATTTGACGAGCAGTACTTC. It encodes CSVDYGVFDEQYF.

This chain links TRBV19 with TRBJ2-7; D gene uncertain. The CDR3 extends over 10 amino acids. Germline V gene data show CDR1 as LNHDA and CDR2 as SQIVND (reference sequence). Between the trimmed V and J ends, which lost 7 bases and 4 bases, there was a span of 5 bases. The CDR3 DNA is TGTGCCAGTATACTGTACGAGCAGTACTTC. This translates into CASILYEQYF.

The chain employs TRBV5-6 and TRBJ1-2, with 7 positions matching TRBD1. The CDR3 totals 13 residues. Per the germline V gene, CDR1 is SGHDT and CDR2 is YYEEEE. Trimming removed 0 bases from V and 8 bases from J; junction bases left unmatched: 4. For the CDR3, the DNA is TGTGCCAGCAGCTTGGAGAGGGGGCAGGGCTACACCTTC. Its protein is CASSLERGQGYTF.

The chain recombines TRBV19 with TRBJ1-4, with D unresolved. The V end was cut by 5 bases, the J end by 0 bases, with 10 bases between. Germline V CDR1 and CDR2: LNHDA, SQIVND (reference sequence). There are 15 residues in the CDR3. The CDR3 protein is CASSVLQSTNEKLFF. CDR3 DNA: TGTGCCAGTAGTGTCTTACAGTCAACTAATGAAAAACTGTTTTTT. The whole variable domain, filled in from reference TRBV19 and TRBJ1-4, reads DGGITQSPKYLFRKEGQNVTLSCEQNLNHDAMYWYRQDPGQGLRLIYYSQIVNDFQKGDIAEGYSVSREKKESFPLTVTSAQKNPTAFYLCASSVLQSTNEKLFFGSGTQLSVL.

The chain employs TRBV4-1 and TRBJ2-1; 11 bases are a match to TRBD2. Germline CDR1 and CDR2: MGHRA and YSYEKL. Germline trimming cut 0 bases from V and 6 bases from J; bases unmatched to any gene: 4. The CDR3 has 16 amino acids. The DNA for the CDR3 is TGCGCCAGCAGCCAAGATCAACTAGCGGGGGCCAATGAGCAGTTCTTC. Translated, it gives CASSQDQLAGANEQFF.

J is TRBJ2-1 and V is TRBV9; 7 nucleotides match TRBD1. CDR1 and CDR2 from the germline V gene are SGDLS and YYNGEE. This CDR3 has 15 amino acids. The ends lost 0 bases at V and 6 bases at J; junction bases unmatched: 6. The CDR3 region is CASSVDETGRNEQFF. CDR3 bases: TGTGCCAGCAGCGTAGATGAGACAGGGCGCAATGAGCAGTTCTTC.

This clone was seen just once. This chain connects TRBV30 to TRBJ2-5, with TRBD2 matching over 9 bases. V shed 5 bases, J shed 1 base, and the junction held 5 bases outside the gene matches. Looked up from germline, CDR1 is GTSNPN and CDR2 is SVGIG (reference sequence). The CDR3 contains 14 residues. The CDR3 loop reads CAWGTRGGQETQYF. Here the CDR3 DNA reads TGTGCCTGGGGGACGCGGGGGGGCCAAGAGACCCAGTACTTC.

V and J are TRBV5-1 and TRBJ2-2; the match to TRBD1 covers 11 bases. V was clipped by 2 bases and J by 5 bases; unmatched bases: 5. CDR1 and CDR2 (germline): SGHRS, YFSETQ. This CDR3 is 16 amino acids long. The CDR3: CASSFTGTGGTGELFF. The CDR3 nucleotides are TGCGCCAGCAGCTTCACAGGGACAGGGGGGACCGGGGAGCTGTTTTTT.

This chain joins TRBV5-6 and TRBJ2-3, with TRBD1 identical over 7 bases. The germline CDR1 and CDR2 sequences are SGHDT and YYEEEE. The J segment lost 4 bases and the V segment lost 4 bases, leaving 15 bases of the junction unmatched. CDR3 size: 17 residues. DNA for the CDR3: TGTGCCAGCAGCCAGGACCGTGGGGGACAGTCGCCAGATACGCAGTATTTT. Amino acid sequence: CASSQDRGGQSPDTQYF.

The genes are TRBV2 and TRBJ2-3, with 12 positions matching TRBD1. The V and J ends lost 6 bases and 6 bases, in that order; junction bases with no gene match: 10. The germline gives CDR1 SNHLY, CDR2 FYNNEI. This CDR3 is 16 amino acids long. DNA for the CDR3: TGTGCCAGCAGACGGGGCGGGACAGGGGGCATGGATACGCAGTATTTT. It specifies CASRRGGTGGMDTQYF.

The chain links TRBV6-5 to TRBJ1-2; a possible D gene is TRBD1 (5 bases). The V and J ends lost 6 bases and 0 bases respectively, with 14 bases between them. CDR1 is MNHEY and CDR2 is SVGAGI in the germline V gene. This CDR3 region has 15 residues. CDR3 nucleotide sequence: TGTGCCAGCAGGGCAGGGCCAATAGCTAACTATGGCTACACCTTC. It specifies CASRAGPIANYGYTF.

This clone was observed once. V gene TRBV27 combines with J gene TRBJ2-7; D is perhaps TRBD1 (6 bases). CDR3 size: 15 residues. Germline V gene lookup returns CDR1 MNHEY and CDR2 SMNVEV (reference sequence). The V and J ends lost 6 bases and 4 bases respectively, with 19 bases between them. For the CDR3, the DNA is TGTGCCAGCAGCCCTAGTAGGACAGTTTCTTACGAGCAGTACTTC. This sequence encodes CASSPSRTVSYEQYF.